This T cell receptor beta chain stems from a study of T-cell reconstitution after alpha-beta-depleted transplantation in children. This clonotype has more than one count but fewer than ten. The CDR3 spans 12 residues. Per the germline V gene, CDR1 is SGHKS and CDR2 is YYEKEE (reference sequence). Trimming shortened V by 4 bases and J by 9 bases, and 8 bases separated the two germline ends. This sample's TCRbeta library carried unique molecular identifier barcodes. TCRdb re-derived calls from the PCR reads in MiXCR, one entry per CDR3 protein. Here the sample spans about 540,000 distinct CDR3 sequences, 15% to 20% being singletons.

V gene TRBV5-5 combines with J gene TRBJ1-6; D gene ambiguous. This receptor was obtained from a human donor who donated a stem cell graft to a child with acute lymphoblastic leukemia. The sequenced sample was PBMCs from the stem cell graft donor, obtained from the stem cell graft. CDR3 nucleotides: TGTGCCAGCAGCCGAGGGAGTTCACCCCTCCACTTT. Translated, it gives CASSRGSSPLHF.